This TCR beta chain was identified in a study of early T cells in non-severe SARS-CoV-2 infection. The overall study: Sequencing of bulk RNA from unsorted whole blood was done, without chain pairing.

Trimming took 5 bases from V and 7 from J, leaving 20 bases between them. This CDR3 contains 16 residues. Germline CDR1 is KGHSH and CDR2 is LQKENI. This clonotype was counted many times. Individual cDNA molecules were tagged with unique molecular identifiers. TCRdb redid the calling of the 5' RACE reads with MiXCR, one entry per CDR3 protein. Found here are over 100,000 distinct CDR3 sequences, around 14% of them singletons; the top ten hold approximately 6%. Sequenced: whole blood. The origin of this receptor is an adult who was a healthcare worker with PCR-confirmed SARS-CoV-2 infection or an uninfected control (not recorded which). V gene TRBV18 combines with J gene TRBJ1-4; D is possibly TRBD1 (6 bases). The CDR3 bases are TGTGCCAGCTCATCCACTGCTTGGGGGGCTGGTGAAAAACTGTTTTTT. Its protein is CASSSTAWGAGEKLFF.